A single sample is the source of the 14 T cell receptor beta chains below, sequenced in a study of T cell repertoires in cytomegalovirus infection. These receptors have no identified antigens. TCRdb re-called the reads through MiXCR, storing one row per CDR3 protein. The repertoire holds some 940,000 distinct CDR3 sequences, around 30% seen once, with over 12% in the top ten. The sample here was cultured CD8+ T cells from PBMCs, taken from culture after CMV antigen stimulation. These receptor sequences come from a human donor in good health (CMV status not recorded). Some clones in this sample may be carry-over from other donors' samples.

The rearrangement joins TRBV25-1 to TRBJ1-6; D is unclear. Deletions cut 1 base from V and 12 bases from J, with 13 bases between. CDR3 length: 14 amino acids. Germline V lookup: CDR1 MGHDK, CDR2 SYGVNS. The CDR3 nucleotides read TGTGCCAGCAGTGAATCTGGAGGGAGGAGACCCCTCCACTTT. Translating gives CASSESGGRRPLHF. Full variable domain (remainder filled in from reference TRBV25-1 and TRBJ1-6): EADIYQTPRYLVIGTGKKITLECSQTMGHDKMYWYQQDPGMELHLIHYSYGVNSTEKGDLSSESTVSRIRTEHFPLTLESARPSHTSQYLCASSESGGRRPLHFGNGTRLTVT.

This clonotype was seen a handful of times. The CDR3 is CATTPFTTGELFF. In DNA form, the CDR3 reads TGTGCCACCACCCCTTTTACCACCGGGGAGCTGTTTTTT. The chain employs TRBV18 and TRBJ2-2; D remains ambiguous. Germline CDR1 reads KGHSH; CDR2 reads LQKENI. The germline V and J ends were trimmed by 10 bases and 4 bases, with 13 bases remaining between them. This CDR3 comprises 13 residues.

This clonotype has just a few counts. The DNA for the CDR3 is TGTGCCAGTAGTATGAAGGGGCTCACTGAAGCTTTCTTT. The encoded protein is CASSMKGLTEAFF. The chain uses TRBV19 and TRBJ1-1; possible D gene TRBD1, 5 bases. CDR3 length equals 13 residues. Looked up from germline, CDR1 is LNHDA and CDR2 is SQIVND (reference sequence). The germline V and J ends were trimmed by 3 bases and 4 bases, with 9 bases remaining between them. Complete variable domain (other parts from reference TRBV19 and TRBJ1-1): DGGITQSPKYLFRKEGQNVTLSCEQNLNHDAMYWYRQDPGQGLRLIYYSQIVNDFQKGDIAEGYSVSREKKESFPLTVTSAQKNPTAFYLCASSMKGLTEAFFGQGTRLTVV.

CDR3 region: CASSLELRDNEQFF. As DNA, the CDR3 is TGTGCCAGCAGCTTGGAGCTGAGGGATAATGAGCAGTTCTTC. The V and J genes are TRBV5-6 and TRBJ2-1, with D possibly being TRBD2 (5 bases). This CDR3 region has 14 residues. Trimming cost V 0 bases and J 7 bases, with 11 bases left between them. The germline V gene has CDR1 SGHDT and CDR2 YYEEEE.

This chain links TRBV12-3 or TRBV12-4 with TRBJ2-5; D possibly corresponds to TRBD1 (5 bases). The CDR3 has 13 residues. With 4 bases removed from V and 1 base from J, the gap between germline ends came to 7 bases. In DNA, the CDR3 is TGTGCCAGCAGTTGGACACTCCAAGAGACCCAGTACTTC. It yields the protein CASSWTLQETQYF.

This chain connects TRBV20-1 to TRBJ2-1; D is undetermined. The CDR3 is made up of 11 amino acids. Per germline, CDR1 DFQATT and CDR2 SNEGSKA (reference sequence). Trimming removed 2 bases from V and 9 bases from J, with 8 bases in between. DNA of the CDR3: TGCAGTGCTAGATGGGGAACTGAGCAGTTCTTC. This gives the protein CSARWGTEQFF.

The chain joins TRBV5-1 to TRBJ1-3; D possibly corresponds to TRBD1 (5 bases). V lost 4 bases, J lost 4 bases, and 12 bases lay in between. CDR3 size: 14 residues. Per germline, CDR1 SGHRS and CDR2 YFSETQ. CDR3 protein: CASSLTGLGNTIYF. DNA of the CDR3: TGCGCCAGCAGCCTGACGGGACTGGGAAACACCATATATTTT.

The rearrangement joins TRBV12-3 or TRBV12-4 to TRBJ1-6, with D unresolved. Trimming left V 6 bases short and J 9 bases short, with 15 bases between. The CDR3 has 14 residues. CDR3 sequence reads: CASSPTGFRSPLHF. The CDR3 nucleotides are TGTGCCAGCAGCCCGACGGGGTTCCGTTCACCCCTCCACTTT.

The rearrangement joins TRBV5-1 to TRBJ2-7; 8 bases are shared with TRBD2. V shed 3 bases and J 5 bases; nucleotides not matched to a gene: 13. The CDR3 runs 16 residues. The V gene's germline CDR1 is SGHRS and CDR2 YFSETQ. The CDR3, as DNA: TGCGCCAGCAGCTCCCTCGGTAGGCTAGCGGGTGACGAGCAGTACTTC. Its protein is CASSSLGRLAGDEQYF.

The V call is TRBV2, the J call TRBJ2-2; D uncertain. The V gene's germline CDR1 is SNHLY and CDR2 FYNNEI. The ends were cut back, 8 bases at V and 5 bases at J, with 18 bases in the middle. The CDR3 is made up of 15 amino acids. The CDR3 protein is CASPGQPASTGELFF. The CDR3 DNA reads TGTGCCAGCCCGGGTCAGCCGGCCAGTACCGGGGAGCTGTTTTTT.

The chain combines TRBV27 with TRBJ2-3; D is unclear. The CDR3 is 16 residues long. V dropped 3 bases and J dropped 0 bases, with 13 bases sitting between them. CDR1 MNHEY and CDR2 SMNVEV come from the germline V gene (reference sequence). The CDR3 DNA reads TGTGCCAGCAGTTTGGGCTGGAGCACCAGCACAGATACGCAGTATTTT. It yields the protein CASSLGWSTSTDTQYF.

This clonotype has a count of ten or more. V usage is TRBV7-2 and J usage is TRBJ1-2, with 7 bases fitting TRBD1. V lost 5 bases and J lost 0; bases outside the gene matches: 9. Germline values: CDR1 SGHTA, CDR2 FQGNSA. This CDR3 contains 16 residues. The CDR3 is CASSNRDSRSNYGYTF. CDR3 DNA: TGTGCCAGCAGCAACCGGGACAGTCGCTCTAACTATGGCTACACCTTC.

J is TRBJ1-4 and V is TRBV15; 8 bases line up with TRBD1. Losses at the gene ends were 3 bases for V and 8 bases for J; bases not matched to a gene: 14. Germline assignment: CDR1 LNHNV and CDR2 YYDKDF (reference sequence). CDR3 length: 17 amino acids. CDR3 region: CATSRKAPGGSYEKLFF. CDR3 bases: TGTGCCACCAGCAGGAAGGCCCCAGGGGGCTCCTACGAAAAACTGTTTTTT.

This clonotype was counted at least ten times. This chain joins TRBV7-8 and TRBJ1-5, with 7 bases aligning to TRBD1. The V gene's germline CDR1 is SGHVS and CDR2 FQNEAQ. V was clipped by 7 bases and J by 4 bases; unmatched bases: 13. This CDR3 has 16 amino acids. The CDR3 loop reads CASNENLGQLNQPQHF. CDR3 DNA: TGTGCCAGCAACGAGAACCTGGGACAGTTGAATCAGCCCCAGCATTTT.